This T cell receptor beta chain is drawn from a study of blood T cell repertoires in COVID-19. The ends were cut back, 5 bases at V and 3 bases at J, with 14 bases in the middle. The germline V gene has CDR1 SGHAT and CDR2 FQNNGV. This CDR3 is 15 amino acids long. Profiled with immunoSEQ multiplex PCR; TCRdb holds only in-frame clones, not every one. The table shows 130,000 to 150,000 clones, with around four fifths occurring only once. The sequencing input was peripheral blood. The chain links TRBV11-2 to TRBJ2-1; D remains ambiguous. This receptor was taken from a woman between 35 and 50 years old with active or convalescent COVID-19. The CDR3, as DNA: TGTGCCAGCAGCCCCCAGGAATTCAACTACAATGAGCAGTTCTTC. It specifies CASSPQEFNYNEQFF.